These 28 T cell receptor beta chains were sequenced from one sample in a study of blood T cell repertoires in COVID-19. The data were produced by immunoSEQ multiplex PCR, yet TCRdb's version contains in-frame clones alone and is incomplete. Altogether hundreds of thousands of clones are present, 75% to 90% being singletons, with the ten largest covering 12%. Material for sequencing was peripheral blood. These receptors all come from a woman aged 60-75 years with active or convalescent COVID-19.

DNA for the CDR3: TGCGCCAGCAGCTTTGATACTAAAACCGGGACAGAACATGAAGCTTTCTTT. This sequence encodes CASSFDTKTGTEHEAFF. The rearrangement links TRBV5-1 to TRBJ1-1, with 7 bases fitting TRBD1. Unmatched junction bases numbered 17, after V lost 2 bases and J lost 7 bases. The CDR3 is 17 residues long. Per germline, CDR1 SGHRS and CDR2 YFSETQ.

The chain combines TRBV27 with TRBJ1-2, with D possibly matching TRBD1 (5 bases). With 3 bases removed from V and 4 bases from J, the gap between germline ends came to 12 bases. Germline V gives CDR1 MNHEY, CDR2 SMNVEV (reference sequence). The CDR3 contains 14 residues. CDR3 nucleotide sequence: TGTGCCAGCAGTTTGGGGGGAATGGGCTATGGCTACACCTTC. As protein: CASSLGGMGYGYTF.

The chain couples TRBV3-1 (or the pseudogene TRBV3-2) to TRBJ1-2, with D uncertain. The CDR3 spans 14 residues. In germline, CDR1 is LGHDT, CDR2 YNNKEL (reference sequence). Trimming took off 1 base at V and 3 bases at J, with 9 bases between the two ends. For the CDR3, the DNA is TGTGCCAGCAGCCAAGTCCCAGACTACTATGGCTACACCTTC. It translates to CASSQVPDYYGYTF.

The chain employs TRBV6-5 and TRBJ2-2; perhaps TRBD2 as D (6 bases). Germline V gives CDR1 MNHEY, CDR2 SVGAGI. This CDR3 region has 15 residues. The V gene lost 7 bases and the J gene lost 0 bases, with 12 bases spanning the gap. The CDR3 region has the DNA TGTGCCAGCACACCGGGGGAGCCGAACACCGGGGAGCTGTTTTTT. Its translation is CASTPGEPNTGELFF.

The rearrangement uses TRBV9 and TRBJ2-7; 9 bases match TRBD2. This CDR3 spans 14 amino acids. J was trimmed by 6 bases and V by 3 bases; bases with no gene match: 7. Looked up from germline, CDR1 is SGDLS and CDR2 is YYNGEE. The CDR3 loop reads CASSARLAAPEQYF. The CDR3 bases are TGTGCCAGCAGCGCCAGACTAGCGGCGCCCGAGCAGTACTTC.

The J gene is TRBJ1-2, the V gene TRBV10-1, with 9 bases lining up with TRBD1. The J segment lost 6 bases and the V segment lost 8 bases, leaving 7 bases of the junction unmatched. The CDR3 is 13 residues long. Germline V lookup: CDR1 WNHNN, CDR2 SYGVQD (reference sequence). The CDR3 DNA is TGCGCCAGCCGACAGGGGGTTATCCATGGCTACACCTTC. Residues: CASRQGVIHGYTF.

The chain carries TRBV6-5 and TRBJ2-3; 9 bases are a match to TRBD2. CDR1 and CDR2 from the germline V gene are MNHEY and SVGAGI. CDR3 length equals 13 residues. Trimming at V came to 8 bases and at J to 3 bases, leaving 3 bases not matched to a gene. CDR3 coding DNA: TGTGCCAGCGGGAGCGGGGGGACAGATACGCAGTATTTT. It yields the protein CASGSGGTDTQYF.

The genes are TRBV28 and TRBJ1-1, with TRBD1 matching 10 bases. This CDR3 is built from 15 residues. Germline lookup yields CDR1 MDHEN and CDR2 SYDVKM. Trimming took 5 bases from V and 5 from J; bases not matched to a gene: 8. The CDR3 here is CASSLRQGARTEAFF. For the CDR3, the DNA is TGTGCCAGCAGTCTTCGACAGGGGGCGAGGACTGAAGCTTTCTTT.

This chain links TRBV29-1 with TRBJ1-2; D is perhaps TRBD1 (6 bases). The CDR3 has 13 amino acids. The V gene's germline CDR1 is SQVTM and CDR2 ANQGSEA. The V gene lost 4 bases and the J gene lost 2 bases, with 11 bases spanning the gap. For the CDR3, the DNA is TGCAGCGTTGGGACCGGACAGAACTATGGCTACACCTTC. Protein product: CSVGTGQNYGYTF.

The chain uses TRBV18 and TRBJ1-1; tentatively, D is TRBD1 (5 bases). Germline CDR1 is KGHSH and CDR2 is LQKENI. The CDR3 totals 14 residues. Between the trimmed V and J ends, which lost 3 bases and 2 bases, there was a span of 10 bases. The CDR3 sequence: CASSPPGVNTEAFF. Here the CDR3 DNA reads TGTGCCAGCTCACCTCCGGGGGTAAACACTGAAGCTTTCTTT.

This chain uses TRBV4-3 with TRBJ2-2; TRBD1 matches 7 bases. This CDR3 comprises 14 residues. The V and J ends lost 3 bases and 3 bases, in that order; junction bases with no gene match: 1. Germline V gene sequence: CDR1 LGHNA, CDR2 YSLEER. CDR3 loop: CASSQTGYTGELFF. The CDR3 bases are TGCGCCAGCAGCCAGACAGGGTACACCGGGGAGCTGTTTTTT.

CDR3 sequence: CASLRGGNSPLHF. The CDR3 DNA sequence: TGTGCCAGCCTCCGGGGAGGTAATTCACCCCTCCACTTT. V and J are TRBV9 and TRBJ1-6; D is ambiguous. V lost 7 bases and J lost 6, with 11 bases in between. Germline V CDR1 and CDR2: SGDLS, YYNGEE. The CDR3 runs 13 residues.

The rearrangement links TRBV2 to TRBJ1-5; 9 bases map to TRBD1. The CDR3 runs to 15 residues. Germline CDR1 SNHLY, CDR2 FYNNEI. Trimming cost V 4 bases and J 1 base; bases outside gene matches: 2. The CDR3 DNA reads TGTGCCAGCAGTGGCGGGACAGGGAGCAATCAGCCCCAGCATTTT. Encoded protein: CASSGGTGSNQPQHF.

This clone was seen a handful of times. The CDR3 loop is CASSIGGGRHSGNTIYF. In DNA, the CDR3 is TGTGCCAGTAGTATAGGGGGGGGACGGCACTCTGGAAACACCATATATTTT. This sequence joins TRBV19 and TRBJ1-3; TRBD1 is a possible D gene (5 bases). The germline gives CDR1 LNHDA, CDR2 SQIVND (reference sequence). V lost 1 base, J lost 0 bases, and 13 bases lay in between. The CDR3 runs 17 residues.

This clone has more than one count but fewer than ten. V and J are TRBV5-8 and TRBJ2-5, with D possibly being TRBD2 (7 bases). CDR1 and CDR2 from the germline V gene are SGHTS and YDEGEE. This CDR3 is 15 amino acids long. The V gene lost 1 base and the J gene lost 5 bases, with 15 bases spanning the gap. The CDR3 loop reads CASSLSGEGTETQYF. CDR3 DNA: TGTGCCAGCAGCTTGTCAGGGGAGGGGACGGAGACCCAGTACTTC.

This chain links TRBV19 with TRBJ1-2; the D is unclear. The germline V and J ends were trimmed by 5 bases and 3 bases, with 7 bases remaining between them. This CDR3 spans 12 amino acids. The V gene's germline CDR1 is LNHDA and CDR2 SQIVND (reference sequence). The DNA of the CDR3 is TGTGCCAGTAGTGCCCGAGACTATGGCTACACCTTC. It translates to CASSARDYGYTF.

The V and J genes are TRBV18 and TRBJ1-3; maybe TRBD1 (5 bases). This CDR3 region has 16 residues. Germline-derived CDR1 and CDR2 are KGHSH and LQKENI. The V end lost 6 bases, the J end lost 0 bases, and 15 bases lay between the germline ends. The DNA for the CDR3 is TGTGCCAGCTCTTACCAGGGCGGGGGCTCTGGAAACACCATATATTTT. Residues: CASSYQGGGSGNTIYF.

The rearrangement joins TRBV27 to TRBJ1-1; a weak D match, TRBD1 (6 bases). The CDR3 extends over 13 amino acids. V shed 6 bases and J shed 6 bases, with 14 bases lying between them. CDR1 is MNHEY, CDR2 SMNVEV, per germline (reference sequence). CDR3 amino acids: CASRFRGAPEAFF. CDR3 DNA sequence: TGTGCCAGCAGGTTCCGGGGGGCGCCTGAAGCTTTCTTT.

A single count supports this clone. The chain uses TRBV5-6 and TRBJ2-7; 8 nucleotides match TRBD2. The germline CDR1 and CDR2 sequences are SGHDT and YYEEEE. CDR3 length: 16 residues. J gave up 0 bases and V 2 bases, and 7 bases lay outside the gene matches. The CDR3 sequence is CASSLAGVSTSYEQYF. CDR3 bases: TGTGCCAGCAGCTTAGCGGGAGTTTCGACCTCCTACGAGCAGTACTTC.

CDR3 nucleotides: TGCGCCAGCAGCTTGTCGCCGGGACAGGGGATGACCGGGGAGCTGTTTTTT. This translates into CASSLSPGQGMTGELFF. The chain recombines TRBV5-1 with TRBJ2-2, with 10 positions matching TRBD1. The V gene's germline CDR1 is SGHRS and CDR2 YFSETQ. The CDR3 consists of 17 residues. V trimming: 1 base; J trimming: 5 bases; junction bases outside the gene matches: 8.

The genes are TRBV2 and TRBJ1-2; 8 positions match TRBD1. The junction had 5 bases not matched to a gene; V was cut back by 6 bases and J by 8 bases. The CDR3 consists of 12 residues. Germline V gene sequence: CDR1 SNHLY, CDR2 FYNNEI. The CDR3 DNA reads TGTGCCAGCAGGGTGGACAGGGAAGGCTACACCTTC. Its protein product is CASRVDREGYTF.

V is TRBV20-1 and J is TRBJ2-3, with 9 bases matching TRBD2. Germline CDR1 and CDR2: DFQATT and SNEGSKA (reference sequence). Germline trimming cut 3 bases from V and 6 bases from J; bases unmatched to any gene: 10. The CDR3 is 15 amino acids. CDR3 sequence (DNA): TGCAGTGCTAGTATAGCGGGGGACCTCACGGATACGCAGTATTTT. Protein sequence: CSASIAGDLTDTQYF.

The rearrangement links TRBV7-3 to TRBJ2-2; TRBD1 aligns across 7 bases. This CDR3 has 14 residues. Germline assignment: CDR1 SGHTA and CDR2 FQGTGA. V lost 5 bases, J lost 3 bases, and 3 bases stayed unmatched. The CDR3 spells CASSIQGYTGELFF. CDR3 DNA: TGTGCCAGCAGCATACAGGGGTACACCGGGGAGCTGTTTTTT.

The chain has TRBV6-6 and TRBJ2-7; the match to TRBD1 covers 7 bases. Germline CDR1 and CDR2: MNHNY and SVGAGI (reference sequence). The CDR3 is 14 residues long. V was pared by 6 bases and J by 3 bases, with 8 bases of the junction left unmatched. In DNA, the CDR3 is TGTGCCAGCAGGCAGATAGGGACAGACTACGAGCAGTACTTC. This sequence encodes CASRQIGTDYEQYF.

The chain couples TRBV30 to TRBJ1-2; tentative D call: TRBD1 (5 bases). V lost 4 bases to trimming and J lost 6 bases, with 18 bases between them. Germline CDR1 is GTSNPN and CDR2 is SVGIG (reference sequence). The CDR3 covers 14 residues. The CDR3 region is CAWNRSPASHGYTF. In DNA form, the CDR3 reads TGTGCCTGGAACAGGTCGCCAGCATCTCATGGCTACACCTTC.

The V call is TRBV2, the J call TRBJ1-5; TRBD1 agrees at 7 bases. Trimming at V came to 6 bases and at J to 3 bases, leaving 5 bases not matched to a gene. Looked up from germline, CDR1 is SNHLY and CDR2 is FYNNEI. This CDR3 contains 14 residues. CDR3 coding DNA: TGTGCCAGCAGGTCCGACAGGGACAATCAGCCCCAGCATTTT. Its protein is CASRSDRDNQPQHF.

This clone occurred many times. This sequence joins TRBV3-1 (or the pseudogene TRBV3-2) and TRBJ2-4; D may be TRBD1 (6 bases). The germline CDR1 and CDR2 sequences are LGHDT and YNNKEL (reference sequence). This CDR3 comprises 15 residues. V was trimmed by 1 base and J by 3 bases, leaving 10 bases between them. The CDR3 spells CASSQVQGHKNIQYF. The CDR3 DNA is TGTGCCAGCAGCCAAGTTCAGGGACACAAAAACATTCAGTACTTC.

V and J are TRBV30 and TRBJ1-4; the D gene is possibly TRBD1 (5 bases). The CDR3 sequence is 16 residues long. CDR1 is GTSNPN, CDR2 SVGIG, per germline (reference sequence). V lost 0 bases to trimming and J lost 5 bases, with 16 bases between them. CDR3: CAWSVLKGRGNEKLFF. In DNA form, the CDR3 reads TGTGCCTGGAGTGTACTAAAGGGACGGGGGAATGAAAAACTGTTTTTT.